This T cell receptor beta chain came from a study of T cell responses to AZD1222 COVID-19 vaccine. For the study at large: Pooled in the analysis were second doses at about 4 or about 12 weeks. Findings and limits, study-wide: Receipt of two AZD1222 doses was followed by a rise in Spike-specific TCR breadth and depth. It was only after the peak T cell response that any repertoires were sampled. Close to half of spike-specific TCRs reportedly recognize unmutated variant regions.

As regards this clone: What it binds is not known.

CDR1 SGHRS and CDR2 YFSETQ come from the germline V gene. Trimming at V came to 4 bases and at J to 1 base, leaving 11 bases not matched to a gene. This CDR3 comprises 18 residues. Generated by immunoSEQ multiplex PCR, the TCRdb table keeps only in-frame clones and is missing some. The data hold around 100,000 clones, with roughly nine tenths observed a single time. The input for sequencing was peripheral blood, taken on day 0 of AZD1222 vaccination. This clonotype originated in an adult in good health. The V call is TRBV5-1, the J call TRBJ1-5; TRBD1 agrees at 10 bases. CDR3 loop: CASSPGTGVGLSNQPQHF. CDR3 bases: TGCGCCAGCAGCCCAGGGACAGGGGTAGGCCTGAGCAATCAGCCCCAGCATTTT.